This paragraph reports one TCR beta chain. The data derive from a study of blood T cells in healthy people across ages. For the second PCR, which ran for about 7 to 11 cycles, a sample-barcoded 5' primer and a J-beta primer mix were used. TCRdb re-analysed the 5' RACE reads in MiXCR, keeping a single row per CDR3 protein. The sample lists 700,000 or so distinct CDR3 sequences, roughly 41% seen once, with 30% in the top ten. CDR1 is SQVTM, CDR2 ANQGSEA, per germline. There are 13 residues in the CDR3. V lost 4 bases and J lost 4; bases outside the gene matches: 4. The TCR originated in a man aged 80 or over in good health. What was sequenced was blood. The chain employs TRBV29-1 and TRBJ1-1; 9 bases are shared with TRBD1. The CDR3 nucleotides are TGCAGCGTTGGCAGACAGGGGGTCACTGAAGCTTTCTTT. The encoded protein is CSVGRQGVTEAFF.